One and the same sample provided the 28 T cell receptor beta chains below, sequenced in a study of cytomegalovirus exposure and HLA in healthy donors. The PCR employed 60 Vbeta primers together with 13 Jbeta primers. The data were produced by immunoSEQ multiplex PCR, yet TCRdb's version contains in-frame clones alone and is incomplete. The sample shows 60,000 to 70,000 clones, around 62% of them seen only once. What was sequenced was PBMCs. The origin of the receptors is a man in his forties in good health and CMV-seropositive.

This clone came up a few times. V usage is TRBV7-6 and J usage is TRBJ2-1; TRBD2 agrees at 9 bases. Trimming at V came to 7 bases and at J to 7 bases, leaving 8 bases not matched to a gene. Germline values: CDR1 SGHVS, CDR2 FNYEAQ. The CDR3 length is 14 residues. The CDR3 is CASTGRRGGNEQFF. Written as DNA, the CDR3 is TGTGCCAGCACCGGCCGGCGGGGGGGGAATGAGCAGTTCTTC.

This clone appeared a single time. This chain links TRBV20-1 with TRBJ2-7, with D possibly TRBD1 on 6 matching bases. The CDR3 runs 11 residues. The germline V and J ends were trimmed by 2 bases and 5 bases, with 7 bases remaining between them. The V gene's germline CDR1 is DFQATT and CDR2 SNEGSKA (reference sequence). Written as DNA, the CDR3 is TGCAGTGCTAGACAGGGGAACGAGCAGTACTTC. It specifies CSARQGNEQYF.

There are a few counts of this clone. The rearrangement uses TRBV30 and TRBJ2-5, with 7 positions matching TRBD1. Trimming at V came to 5 bases and at J to 6 bases, leaving 6 bases not matched to a gene. CDR1 GTSNPN and CDR2 SVGIG come from the germline V gene (reference sequence). CDR3 size: 12 residues. CDR3 bases: TGTGCCTGGGAAGGGGGCACGAAGACCCAGTACTTC. Its translation: CAWEGGTKTQYF.

The chain employs TRBV5-5 and TRBJ2-5; TRBD1 might be the D (7 bases). Trimming cost V 4 bases and J 4 bases, with 14 bases left between them. Germline V gene lookup returns CDR1 SGHKS and CDR2 YYEKEE (reference sequence). The CDR3 sequence is 14 residues long. The CDR3 DNA reads as TGTGCCAGCAGCGGAGGGGGCGGGGCAGAGACCCAGTACTTC. Its translation is CASSGGGGAETQYF.

The V gene is TRBV6-6, the J gene TRBJ2-1, with a possible D match to TRBD1 (6 bases). In germline, CDR1 is MNHNY, CDR2 SVGAGI (reference sequence). This CDR3 is 15 amino acids long. Trimming removed 6 bases at V and 5 bases at J, with 17 bases between. In DNA, the CDR3 is TGTGCCAGCAGCCTCCGACAGGATATCAACAATGAGCAGTTCTTC. Encoded protein: CASSLRQDINNEQFF.

This clone was seen a few times. The V and J genes are TRBV2 and TRBJ2-2, with D tentatively TRBD2 (5 bases). The CDR3 runs 15 residues. Germline CDR1 and CDR2: SNHLY and FYNNEI. V was shortened by 6 bases and J by 2 bases, with 13 bases between the two germline ends. CDR3 DNA: TGTGCCAGCAGGAAAGGAAGCGGTAACACCGGGGAGCTGTTTTTT. This sequence encodes CASRKGSGNTGELFF. The entire variable domain, with the rest obtained from reference TRBV2 and TRBJ2-2, is as follows: EPEVTQTPSHQVTQMGQEVILRCVPISNHLYFYWYRQILGQKVEFLVSFYNNEISEKSEIFDDQFSVERPDGSNFTLKIRSTKLEDSAMYFCASRKGSGNTGELFFGEGSRLTVL.

J is TRBJ1-6 and V is TRBV7-2, with D hard to call. Trimming pared 7 bases from V and 10 bases from J, leaving 14 bases between. CDR3 length equals 13 residues. CDR1 SGHTA and CDR2 FQGNSA come from the germline V gene. This CDR3 reads CASKERRVSPLHF. CDR3 in DNA: TGTGCCAGCAAGGAAAGACGGGTCTCACCCCTCCACTTT.

V and J are TRBV4-3 and TRBJ1-6; 7 positions agree with TRBD1. Germline CDR1 LGHNA, CDR2 YSLEER. Trimming cost V 0 bases and J 6 bases; bases outside gene matches: 2. The CDR3 is 15 amino acids. The CDR3 sequence is CASSQEQGGNSPLHF. CDR3 sequence (DNA): TGCGCCAGCAGCCAAGAGCAGGGGGGTAATTCACCCCTCCACTTT.

This clone has a handful of counts. V gene TRBV10-3 combines with J gene TRBJ1-1; no clear D. The V gene's germline CDR1 is ENHRY and CDR2 SYGVKD. The CDR3 has 17 amino acids. The V and J ends lost 0 bases and 0 bases respectively, with 14 bases between them. CDR3 sequence (DNA): TGTGCCATCAGTGAGTCTAGGAGGGAGTATATGAACACTGAAGCTTTCTTT. Residues: CAISESRREYMNTEAFF.

This chain connects TRBV27 to TRBJ1-2, with D perhaps TRBD1 (5 bases). The CDR3 contains 14 residues. V gave up 4 bases and J gave up 4 bases, with 13 bases separating them. Germline CDR1 and CDR2: MNHEY and SMNVEV (reference sequence). CDR3 nucleotides: TGTGCCAGCAGTTCTGGATCTAGGGGCTATGGCTACACCTTC. Its protein product is CASSSGSRGYGYTF.

V gene TRBV27 combines with J gene TRBJ2-5; possibly TRBD2 for D (5 bases). The V and J ends lost 5 bases and 7 bases respectively, with 17 bases between them. CDR1 MNHEY and CDR2 SMNVEV come from the germline V gene (reference sequence). The length of the CDR3 is 14 residues. CDR3 protein: CASSADLGRGTQYF. The CDR3 DNA is TGTGCCAGCAGTGCGGACTTGGGTCGGGGGACCCAGTACTTC.

The chain joins TRBV2 to TRBJ2-3; D unclear. The CDR3 has 15 amino acids. Germline CDR1 reads SNHLY; CDR2 reads FYNNEI. V was shortened by 4 bases and J by 2 bases, with 13 bases between the two germline ends. DNA for the CDR3: TGTGCCAGCAGTGCGGTGGGCCTGTACACAGATACGCAGTATTTT. Protein sequence: CASSAVGLYTDTQYF.

The J gene is TRBJ2-6, the V gene TRBV29-1; TRBD1 is a possible D gene (5 bases). Looked up from germline, CDR1 is SQVTM and CDR2 is ANQGSEA. The CDR3 has 16 residues. Trimming cost V 4 bases and J 0 bases, with 13 bases left between them. CDR3 in DNA: TGCAGCGTTGGACCCAGGCAGGGCTCTGGGGCCAACGTCCTGACTTTC. Encoded protein: CSVGPRQGSGANVLTF.

The table lists this clone with a few counts. The chain carries TRBV6-5 and TRBJ2-7; D perhaps matches TRBD1 (5 bases). This CDR3 spans 13 amino acids. Germline CDR1 reads MNHEY; CDR2 reads SVGAGI. V lost 6 bases and J 2 bases, leaving 11 bases between the germline ends. CDR3 loop: CASRPQVAYEQYF. Here the CDR3 DNA reads TGTGCCAGCAGGCCACAGGTTGCCTACGAGCAGTACTTC.

V usage is TRBV4-3 and J usage is TRBJ2-1; D is perhaps TRBD1 (5 bases). V was cut by 2 bases and J by 6 bases, with 17 bases left in between. The CDR3 runs 16 residues. CDR1 is LGHNA and CDR2 is YSLEER in the germline V gene. The CDR3 DNA follows: TGCGCCAGCAGCCAAAGAGACAGTCTGCCCTTCAATGAGCAGTTCTTC. It codes for CASSQRDSLPFNEQFF.

The genes are TRBV15 and TRBJ2-3, with 8 nucleotides matching TRBD1. The germline CDR1 and CDR2 sequences are LNHNV and YYDKDF (reference sequence). J gave up 4 bases and V 5 bases, and 8 bases lay outside the gene matches. The CDR3 extends over 15 amino acids. Here the CDR3 reads CATSYGQGESDTQYF. CDR3 nucleotides: TGTGCCACCAGCTACGGACAGGGAGAGTCAGATACGCAGTATTTT.

This clone appeared a few times. The rearrangement joins TRBV28 to TRBJ1-5, with D unclear. V lost 6 bases to trimming and J lost 4 bases, with 13 bases between them. Germline values: CDR1 MDHEN, CDR2 SYDVKM. This CDR3 spans 14 amino acids. CDR3 in DNA: TGTGCCAGCAGACACCACCTGACAAATCAGCCCCAGCATTTT. Amino acid sequence: CASRHHLTNQPQHF.

The V and J genes are TRBV4-3 and TRBJ2-5; a possible D gene is TRBD2 (5 bases). With 3 bases removed from V and 4 bases from J, the gap between germline ends came to 9 bases. The CDR3 runs 13 residues. Germline V lookup: CDR1 LGHNA, CDR2 YSLEER. CDR3 loop: CASSQRASETQYF. CDR3 in DNA: TGCGCCAGCAGCCAGAGGGCCTCAGAGACCCAGTACTTC.

V and J are TRBV5-6 and TRBJ2-7; 7 positions agree with TRBD1. Germline-derived CDR1 and CDR2 are SGHDT and YYEEEE. V shed 3 bases, J shed 1 base, and the junction held 7 bases outside the gene matches. The CDR3 totals 15 residues. The CDR3 protein is CASSWTGVSSYEQYF. As DNA, the CDR3 is TGTGCCAGCAGCTGGACAGGAGTTAGTTCCTACGAGCAGTACTTC. Supplemented by reference TRBV5-6 and TRBJ2-7, the full variable domain reads DAGVTQSPTHLIKTRGQQVTLRCSPKSGHDTVSWYQQALGQGPQFIFQYYEEEERQRGNFPDRFSGHQFPNYSSELNVNALLLGDSALYLCASSWTGVSSYEQYFGPGTRLTVT.

The rearrangement joins TRBV2 to TRBJ1-2; 10 bases are a match to TRBD1. In germline, CDR1 is SNHLY, CDR2 FYNNEI. The junction had 9 bases not matched to a gene; V was cut back by 7 bases and J by 4 bases. This CDR3 region has 15 residues. The CDR3 loop is CASTRDRGTIYGYTF. CDR3 nucleotides: TGTGCCAGCACCCGGGACAGGGGAACTATCTATGGCTACACCTTC.

The chain recombines TRBV5-1 with TRBJ2-1; D is ambiguous. Between the trimmed V and J ends, which lost 0 bases and 7 bases, there was a span of 8 bases. Germline loops: CDR1 SGHRS, CDR2 YFSETQ. The CDR3 runs to 13 residues. CDR3 coding DNA: TGCGCCAGCAGCTTGGGGCCCTCTAATGAGCAGTTCTTC. This codes for CASSLGPSNEQFF.

The CDR3 DNA reads TGTGCCACCCTCCAGGGCCGGGGGGATTCACCCCTCCACTTT. The encoded protein is CATLQGRGDSPLHF. This rearrangement joins TRBV2 to TRBJ1-6, with TRBD1 as a possible D gene (5 bases). V lost 10 bases to trimming and J lost 8 bases, with 18 bases between them. CDR1 is SNHLY and CDR2 is FYNNEI in the germline V gene. This CDR3 comprises 14 residues. The entire variable domain, with the rest obtained from reference TRBV2 and TRBJ1-6, is as follows: EPEVTQTPSHQVTQMGQEVILRCVPISNHLYFYWYRQILGQKVEFLVSFYNNEISEKSEIFDDQFSVERPDGSNFTLKIRSTKLEDSAMYFCATLQGRGDSPLHFGNGTRLTVT.

The chain combines TRBV2 with TRBJ1-2, with D possibly TRBD1 on 5 matching bases. This CDR3 is 14 amino acids long. V lost 6 bases to trimming and J lost 3 bases, with 14 bases between them. Per germline, CDR1 SNHLY and CDR2 FYNNEI. CDR3 region: CASRAPVGDYGYTF. CDR3 nucleotide sequence: TGTGCCAGCAGGGCCCCCGTAGGGGACTATGGCTACACCTTC.

The V call is TRBV4-3, the J call TRBJ2-3, with 11 nucleotides matching TRBD2. Per the germline V gene, CDR1 is LGHNA and CDR2 is YSLEER. The length of the CDR3 is 18 residues. With V trimmed by 3 bases and J by 5 bases, 13 bases remained unmatched. The DNA of the CDR3 is TGCGCCAGCAGCCAGACCTTTAGCGGGGGGGCCCATCTAGATACGCAGTATTTT. It specifies CASSQTFSGGAHLDTQYF.

On this clone: The junction departs from the called germline gene at one end, perhaps through a read error. The V call is TRBV7-6, the J call TRBJ2-2, with a weak D call TRBD2 (5 bases). Germline V lookup: CDR1 SGHVS, CDR2 FNYEAQ. This CDR3 has 15 amino acids. The CDR3 sequence: CASSLAPTNTGELSF. Here the CDR3 DNA reads TGTGCCAGCAGCTTAGCCCCTACGAACACCGGGGAGCTGTCTTTT. The full variable domain, completed using reference TRBV7-6 and TRBJ2-2, is GAGVSQSPRYKVTKRGQDVALRCDPISGHVSLYWYRQALGQGPEFLTYFNYEAQQDKSGLPNDRFSAERPEGSISTLTIQRTEQRDSAMYRCASSLAPTNTGELSFGEGSRLTVL.

J is TRBJ2-5 and V is TRBV9; 13 positions agree with TRBD2. The DNA end is more similar to TRBJ2-7, so the J call may be wrong. The CDR3 length is 15 residues. Germline loops: CDR1 SGDLS, CDR2 YYNGEE. CDR3 in amino acids: CASSVTSGGAGEQYF. As DNA, the CDR3 is TGTGCCAGCAGCGTAACTAGCGGGGGGGCCGGCGAGCAGTACTTC.

The chain employs TRBV4-1 and TRBJ1-1; D is unresolved. Trimming shortened V by 3 bases and J by 4 bases, and 15 bases separated the two germline ends. Germline CDR1 and CDR2: MGHRA and YSYEKL. The CDR3 is 15 amino acids. The CDR3 reads CASSHTTRGSTEAFF. DNA for the CDR3: TGCGCCAGCAGCCACACTACCCGAGGAAGCACTGAAGCTTTCTTT.

V is TRBV7-3 and J is TRBJ2-6, with D unresolved. This CDR3 is built from 18 residues. In germline, CDR1 is SGHTA, CDR2 FQGTGA. V lost 2 bases, J lost 1 base, and 15 bases lay in between. The CDR3 DNA reads TGTGCCAGCAGCTTATCATCGCAGGCGTTATCTGGGGCCAACGTCCTGACTTTC. This translates into CASSLSSQALSGANVLTF.